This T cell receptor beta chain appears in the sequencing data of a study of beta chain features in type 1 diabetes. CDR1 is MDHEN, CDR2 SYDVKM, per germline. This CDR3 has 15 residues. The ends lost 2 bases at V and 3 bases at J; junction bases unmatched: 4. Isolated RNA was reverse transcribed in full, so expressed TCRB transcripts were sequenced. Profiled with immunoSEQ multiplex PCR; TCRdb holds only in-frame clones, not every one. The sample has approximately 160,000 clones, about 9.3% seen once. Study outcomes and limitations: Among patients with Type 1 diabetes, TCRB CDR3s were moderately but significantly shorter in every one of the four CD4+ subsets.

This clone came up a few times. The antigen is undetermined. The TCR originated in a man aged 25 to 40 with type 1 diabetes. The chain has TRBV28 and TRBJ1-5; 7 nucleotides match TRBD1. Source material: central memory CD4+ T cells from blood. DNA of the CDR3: TGTGCCAGCAGTTTACGACAGGGCCCCAATCAGCCCCAGCATTTT. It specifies CASSLRQGPNQPQHF.